Below, one T cell receptor (beta chain) is given with its context. Its matching antigen is unknown. TCRdb's table, derived via immunoSEQ multiplex PCR, lists solely in-frame clones and lacks some. The table has 80,000 to 90,000 clones, roughly 89% seen once; the top ten hold 2% to 2.5%. The data were taken from a study of T cell responses to AZD1222 COVID-19 vaccine. Study outcomes and limitations: Clonal diversity was possibly underestimated, and the donors were mostly white British, with more females. Samples come after the peak T cell response, not at day 14. Among spike-specific TCRs, nearly half reportedly target unmutated variant regions.

This TCR derives from an adult in good health. Sequencing used peripheral blood, obtained on day 0 of AZD1222 vaccination.

The CDR3 loop is CASSISDRDRGWTEAFF. CDR3 DNA: TGTGCCAGCAGCATATCAGACCGGGACAGGGGATGGACTGAAGCTTTCTTT. J is TRBJ1-1 and V is TRBV9; 10 positions match TRBD1. The V and J ends lost 4 bases and 5 bases, in that order; junction bases with no gene match: 14. Germline V gene lookup returns CDR1 SGDLS and CDR2 YYNGEE. The CDR3 has 17 amino acids.